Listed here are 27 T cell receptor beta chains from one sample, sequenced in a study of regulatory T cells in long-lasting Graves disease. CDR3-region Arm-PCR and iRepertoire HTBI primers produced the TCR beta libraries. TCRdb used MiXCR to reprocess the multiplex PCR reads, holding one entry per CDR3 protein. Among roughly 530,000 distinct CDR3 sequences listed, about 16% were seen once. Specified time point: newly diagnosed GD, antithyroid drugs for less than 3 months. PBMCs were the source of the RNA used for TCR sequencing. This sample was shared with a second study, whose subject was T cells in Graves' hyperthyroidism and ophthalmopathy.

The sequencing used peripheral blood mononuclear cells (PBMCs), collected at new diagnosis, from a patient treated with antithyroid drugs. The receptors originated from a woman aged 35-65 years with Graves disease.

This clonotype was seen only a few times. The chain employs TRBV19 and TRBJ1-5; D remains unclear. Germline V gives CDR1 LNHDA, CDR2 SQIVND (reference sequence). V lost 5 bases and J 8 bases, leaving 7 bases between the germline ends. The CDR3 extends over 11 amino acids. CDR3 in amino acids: CASSQEEPQHF. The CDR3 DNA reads TGTGCCAGTAGTCAGGAGGAGCCCCAGCATTTT.

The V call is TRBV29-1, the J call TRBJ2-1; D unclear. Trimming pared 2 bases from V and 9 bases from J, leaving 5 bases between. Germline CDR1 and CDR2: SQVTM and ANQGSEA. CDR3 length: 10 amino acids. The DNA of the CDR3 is TGCAGCGTTGAAAATCGTGAGCAGTTCTTC. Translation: CSVENREQFF.

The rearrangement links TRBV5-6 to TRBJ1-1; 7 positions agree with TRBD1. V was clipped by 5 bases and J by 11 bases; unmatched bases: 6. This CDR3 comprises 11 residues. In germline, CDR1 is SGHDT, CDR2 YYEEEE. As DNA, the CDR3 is TGTGCCAGCAGTCAGAAGGGGGCCGCTTTCTTT. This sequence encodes CASSQKGAAFF.

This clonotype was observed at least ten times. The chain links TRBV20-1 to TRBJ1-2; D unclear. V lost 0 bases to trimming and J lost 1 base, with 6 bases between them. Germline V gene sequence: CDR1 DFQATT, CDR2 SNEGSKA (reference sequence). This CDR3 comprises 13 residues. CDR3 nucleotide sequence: TGCAGTGCTAGAGATCGGGATAACTATGGCTACACCTTC. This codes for CSARDRDNYGYTF.

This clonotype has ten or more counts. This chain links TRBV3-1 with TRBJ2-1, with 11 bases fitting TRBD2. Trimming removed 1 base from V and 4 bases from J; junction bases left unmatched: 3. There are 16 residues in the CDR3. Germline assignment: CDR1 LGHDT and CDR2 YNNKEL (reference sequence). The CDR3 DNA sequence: TGTGCCAGCAGCCAAGGCATAGCGGGGGGGTACAATGAGCAGTTCTTC. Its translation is CASSQGIAGGYNEQFF.

CDR3 protein: CASGQVGGGNTEAFF. In DNA form, the CDR3 reads TGCGCCAGCGGACAAGTAGGAGGGGGGAACACTGAAGCTTTCTTT. This chain connects TRBV4-1 to TRBJ1-1, with a possible D match to TRBD1 (6 bases). Germline CDR1 is MGHRA and CDR2 is YSYEKL. V lost 8 bases and J lost 1, with 17 bases in between. This CDR3 has 15 residues.

The CDR3 spells CAISGTSGGAHEQFF. The CDR3 DNA reads as TGTGCCATCAGTGGGACTAGCGGGGGGGCGCATGAGCAGTTCTTC. This sequence joins TRBV10-3 and TRBJ2-1; 15 bases fit TRBD2. This CDR3 has 15 residues. The V gene end was trimmed by 4 bases and the J gene end by 8 bases; junction bases not matched to a gene: 3. CDR1 and CDR2 (germline): ENHRY, SYGVKD.

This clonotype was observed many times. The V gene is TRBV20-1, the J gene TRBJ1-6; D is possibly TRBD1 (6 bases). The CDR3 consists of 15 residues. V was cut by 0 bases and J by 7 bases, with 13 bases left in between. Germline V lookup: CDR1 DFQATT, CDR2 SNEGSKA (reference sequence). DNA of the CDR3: TGCAGTGCTAGAGATCCACGGGGGGCAAATTCACCCCTCCACTTT. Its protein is CSARDPRGANSPLHF.

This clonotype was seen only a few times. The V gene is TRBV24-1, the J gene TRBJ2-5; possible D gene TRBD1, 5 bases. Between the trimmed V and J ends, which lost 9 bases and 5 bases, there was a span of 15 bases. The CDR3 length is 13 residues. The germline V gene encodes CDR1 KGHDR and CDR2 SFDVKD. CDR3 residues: CATDGPAGETQYF. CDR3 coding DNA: TGTGCCACCGACGGTCCGGCAGGGGAGACCCAGTACTTC.

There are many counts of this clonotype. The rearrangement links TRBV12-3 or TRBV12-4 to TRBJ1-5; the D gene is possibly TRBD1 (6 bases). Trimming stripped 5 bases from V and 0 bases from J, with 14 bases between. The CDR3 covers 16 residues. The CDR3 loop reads CASSIPGHDSNQPQHF. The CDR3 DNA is TGTGCCAGCAGTATTCCGGGACACGATAGCAATCAGCCCCAGCATTTT.

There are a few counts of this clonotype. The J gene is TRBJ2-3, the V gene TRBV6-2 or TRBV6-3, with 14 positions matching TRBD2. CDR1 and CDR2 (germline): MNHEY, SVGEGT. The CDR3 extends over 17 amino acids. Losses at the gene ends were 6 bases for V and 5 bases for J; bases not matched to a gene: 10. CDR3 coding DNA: TGTGCCAGCAGCCTCCTGACTAGCGGGGGGGCCATAGATACGCAGTATTTT. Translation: CASSLLTSGGAIDTQYF.

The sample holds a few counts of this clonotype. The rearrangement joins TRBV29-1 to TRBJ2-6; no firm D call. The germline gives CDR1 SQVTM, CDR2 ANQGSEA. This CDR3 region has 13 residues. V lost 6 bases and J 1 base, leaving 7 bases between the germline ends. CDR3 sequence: CSVPRSGANVLTF. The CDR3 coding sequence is TGCAGCGTCCCCCGTTCTGGGGCCAACGTCCTGACTTTC.

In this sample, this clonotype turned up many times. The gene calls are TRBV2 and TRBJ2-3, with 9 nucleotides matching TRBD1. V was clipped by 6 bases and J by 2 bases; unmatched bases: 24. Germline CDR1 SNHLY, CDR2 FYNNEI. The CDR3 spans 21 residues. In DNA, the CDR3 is TGTGCCAGCAGCGCGAGGTCCGTCGTTGGCGAATGGGACAGGGTCACAGATACGCAGTATTTT. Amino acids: CASSARSVVGEWDRVTDTQYF.

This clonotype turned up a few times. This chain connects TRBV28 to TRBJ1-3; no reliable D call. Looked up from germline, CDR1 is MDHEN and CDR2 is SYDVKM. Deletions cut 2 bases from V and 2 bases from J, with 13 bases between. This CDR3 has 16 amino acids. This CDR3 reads CASSLPDWRAGNTIYF. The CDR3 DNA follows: TGTGCCAGCAGTTTACCAGACTGGAGGGCTGGAAACACCATATATTTT.

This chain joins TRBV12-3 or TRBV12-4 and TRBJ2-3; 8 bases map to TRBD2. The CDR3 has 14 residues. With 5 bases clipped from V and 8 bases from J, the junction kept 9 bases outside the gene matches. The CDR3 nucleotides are TGTGCCAGCAGTCGGACTAGCATCCTTAGTACGCAGTATTTT. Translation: CASSRTSILSTQYF.

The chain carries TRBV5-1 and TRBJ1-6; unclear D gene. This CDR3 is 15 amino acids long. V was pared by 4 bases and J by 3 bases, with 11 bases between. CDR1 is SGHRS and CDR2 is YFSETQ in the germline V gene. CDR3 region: CASSPEGLYNSPLHF. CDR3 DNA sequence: TGCGCCAGCAGCCCGGAGGGCCTCTATAATTCACCCCTCCACTTT.

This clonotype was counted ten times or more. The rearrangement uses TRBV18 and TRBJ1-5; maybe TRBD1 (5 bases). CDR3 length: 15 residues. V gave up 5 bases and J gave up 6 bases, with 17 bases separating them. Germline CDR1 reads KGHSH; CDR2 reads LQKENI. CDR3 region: CASSSSTGGIQPQHF. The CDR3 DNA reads TGTGCCAGCTCATCTTCAACGGGGGGTATTCAGCCCCAGCATTTT.

CDR3 region: CASSPEQFAHTIYF. In DNA form, the CDR3 reads TGTGCCAGCTCACCGGAGCAGTTCGCCCACACCATATATTTT. The V gene is TRBV18, the J gene TRBJ1-3; D gene ambiguous. Germline CDR1 is KGHSH and CDR2 is LQKENI. The CDR3 extends over 14 amino acids. V gave up 3 bases and J gave up 8 bases, with 14 bases separating them.

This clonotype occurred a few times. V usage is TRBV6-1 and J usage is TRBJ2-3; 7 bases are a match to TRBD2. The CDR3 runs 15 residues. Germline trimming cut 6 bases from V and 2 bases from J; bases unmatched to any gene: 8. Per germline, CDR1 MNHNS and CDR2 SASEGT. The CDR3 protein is CASRPPGTTTDTQYF. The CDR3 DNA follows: TGTGCCAGCAGACCACCCGGGACTACCACAGATACGCAGTATTTT.

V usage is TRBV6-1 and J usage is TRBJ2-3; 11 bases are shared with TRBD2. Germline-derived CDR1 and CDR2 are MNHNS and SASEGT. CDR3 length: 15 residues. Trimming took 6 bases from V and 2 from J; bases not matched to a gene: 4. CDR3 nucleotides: TGTGCCAGCAGCATAGCGGGGGGGATCACAGATACGCAGTATTTT. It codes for CASSIAGGITDTQYF.

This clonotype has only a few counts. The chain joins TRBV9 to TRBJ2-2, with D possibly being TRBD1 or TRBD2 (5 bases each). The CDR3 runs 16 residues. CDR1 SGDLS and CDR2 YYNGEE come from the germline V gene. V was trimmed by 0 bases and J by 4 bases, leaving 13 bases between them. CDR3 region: CASSVASGTTTGELFF. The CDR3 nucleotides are TGTGCCAGCAGCGTAGCTTCCGGGACGACCACCGGGGAGCTGTTTTTT. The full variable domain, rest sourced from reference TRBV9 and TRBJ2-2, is DSGVTQTPKHLITATGQRVTLRCSPRSGDLSVYWYQQSLDQGLQFLIQYYNGEERAKGNILERFSAQQFPDLHSELNLSSLELGDSALYFCASSVASGTTTGELFFGEGSRLTVL.

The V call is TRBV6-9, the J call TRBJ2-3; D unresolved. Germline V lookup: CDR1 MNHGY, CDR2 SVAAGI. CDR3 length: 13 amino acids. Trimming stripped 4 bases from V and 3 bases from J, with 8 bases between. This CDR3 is CASSWDRTDTQYF. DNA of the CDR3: TGTGCCAGCAGTTGGGATAGGACAGATACGCAGTATTTT.

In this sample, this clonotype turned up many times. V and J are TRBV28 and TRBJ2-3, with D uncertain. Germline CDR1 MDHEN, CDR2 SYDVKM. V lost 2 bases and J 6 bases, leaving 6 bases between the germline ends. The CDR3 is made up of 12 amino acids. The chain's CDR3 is CASSLIVDTQYF. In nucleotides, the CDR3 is TGTGCCAGCAGTTTAATAGTGGATACGCAGTATTTT.

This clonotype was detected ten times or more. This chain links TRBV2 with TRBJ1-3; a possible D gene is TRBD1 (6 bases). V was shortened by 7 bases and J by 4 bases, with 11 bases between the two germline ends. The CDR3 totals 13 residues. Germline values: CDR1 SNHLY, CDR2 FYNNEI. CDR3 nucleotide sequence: TGTGCCAGCAACAGGGAGAAGGGAAACACCATATATTTT. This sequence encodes CASNREKGNTIYF.

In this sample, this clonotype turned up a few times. CDR3: CASSLTGASGNTIYF. The CDR3, as DNA: TGCGCCAGCAGCTTAACAGGGGCCTCTGGAAACACCATATATTTT. The V and J genes are TRBV5-1 and TRBJ1-3; 7 nucleotides match TRBD1. This CDR3 is built from 15 residues. Germline values: CDR1 SGHRS, CDR2 YFSETQ. V was clipped by 2 bases and J by 0 bases; unmatched bases: 2. The whole variable domain, filled in from reference TRBV5-1 and TRBJ1-3, reads KAGVTQTPRYLIKTRGQQVTLSCSPISGHRSVSWYQQTPGQGLQFLFEYFSETQRNKGNFPGRFSGRQFSNSRSEMNVSTLELGDSALYLCASSLTGASGNTIYFGEGSWLTVV.

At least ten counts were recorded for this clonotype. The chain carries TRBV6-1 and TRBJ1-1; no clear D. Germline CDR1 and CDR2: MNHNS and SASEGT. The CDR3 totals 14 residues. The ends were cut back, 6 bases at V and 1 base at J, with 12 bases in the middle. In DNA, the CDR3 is TGTGCCAGCAGGACAACGACCGGGAACACTGAAGCTTTCTTT. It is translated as CASRTTTGNTEAFF.

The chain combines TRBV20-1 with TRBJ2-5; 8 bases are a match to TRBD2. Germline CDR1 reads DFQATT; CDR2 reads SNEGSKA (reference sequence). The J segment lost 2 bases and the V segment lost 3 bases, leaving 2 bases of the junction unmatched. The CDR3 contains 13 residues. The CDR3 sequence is CSASGGEQETQYF. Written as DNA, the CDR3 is TGCAGTGCTAGCGGGGGGGAACAAGAGACCCAGTACTTC.